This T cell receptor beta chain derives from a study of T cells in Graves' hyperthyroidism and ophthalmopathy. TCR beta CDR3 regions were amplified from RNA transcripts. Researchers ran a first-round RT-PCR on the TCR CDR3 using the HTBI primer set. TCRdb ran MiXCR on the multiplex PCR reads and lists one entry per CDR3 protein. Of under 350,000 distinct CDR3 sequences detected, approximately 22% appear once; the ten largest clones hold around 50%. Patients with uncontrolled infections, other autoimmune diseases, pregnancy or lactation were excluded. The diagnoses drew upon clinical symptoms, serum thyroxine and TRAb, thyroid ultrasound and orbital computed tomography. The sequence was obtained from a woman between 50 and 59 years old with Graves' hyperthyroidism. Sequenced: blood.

CDR3 nucleotide sequence: TGTGCCAGCCGGACTAGCGGGATGTCCTACGAGCAGTACTTC. It is translated as CASRTSGMSYEQYF. This chain links TRBV2 with TRBJ2-7; 12 nucleotides agree with TRBD2. V dropped 8 bases and J dropped 1; count of bases not matched to a gene: 3. This CDR3 comprises 14 residues. The germline gives CDR1 SNHLY, CDR2 FYNNEI. The full variable domain, with the rest looked up from reference TRBV2 and TRBJ2-7, is EPEVTQTPSHQVTQMGQEVILRCVPISNHLYFYWYRQILGQKVEFLVSFYNNEISEKSEIFDDQFSVERPDGSNFTLKIRSTKLEDSAMYFCASRTSGMSYEQYFGPGTRLTVT.